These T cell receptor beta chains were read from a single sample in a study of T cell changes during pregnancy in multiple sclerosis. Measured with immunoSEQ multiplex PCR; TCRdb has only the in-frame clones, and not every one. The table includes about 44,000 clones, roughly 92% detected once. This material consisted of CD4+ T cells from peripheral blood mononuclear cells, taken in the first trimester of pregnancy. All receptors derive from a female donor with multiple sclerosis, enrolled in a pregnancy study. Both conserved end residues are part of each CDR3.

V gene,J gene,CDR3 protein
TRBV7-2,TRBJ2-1,CASSLDRRDQFF
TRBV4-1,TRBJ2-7,CASSLSGPGTSTSYEQYF
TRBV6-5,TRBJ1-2,CASSYAPWDTGYTF
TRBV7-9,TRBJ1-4,CASSRGQGGEKLFF
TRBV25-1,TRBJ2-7,CASSERREQYF
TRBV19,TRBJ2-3,CASSIPSGGVADTQYF
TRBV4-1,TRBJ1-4,CASSLIKQANEKLFF
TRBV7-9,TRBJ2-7,CASSLVALGQYF
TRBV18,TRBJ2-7,CASSPRQLYEQYF
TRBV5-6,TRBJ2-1,CASSFRVVGGYEQFF
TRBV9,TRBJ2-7,CASSVAKGASEQYF
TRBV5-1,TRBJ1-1,CASSPVIRGNTEAFF
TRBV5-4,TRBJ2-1,CASSGIARGQGVAYNEQFF
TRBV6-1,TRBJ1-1,CASNPTGYTEAFF
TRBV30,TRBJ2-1,CAWRLAGGPREQFF
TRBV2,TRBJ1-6,CASSDLRGNSPLHF
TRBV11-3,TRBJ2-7,CASSLREGGEQYF
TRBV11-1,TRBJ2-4,CASSQLAGGPGNIQYF
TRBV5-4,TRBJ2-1,CASKTSGNSVGEQFF
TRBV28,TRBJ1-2,CASSSGDGYTF
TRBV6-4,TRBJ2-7,CASSEGGSHEQYF
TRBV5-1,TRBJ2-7,CASSTPSSEQYF
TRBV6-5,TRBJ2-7,CASSYSNSGGSYEQYF
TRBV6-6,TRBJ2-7,CASKPSGQSYEQYF
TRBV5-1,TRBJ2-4,CASSLGPMTGIAKNIQYF
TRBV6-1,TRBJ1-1,CASSESQVQNTEAFF
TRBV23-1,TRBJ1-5,CASSQACEGLCQPQHF
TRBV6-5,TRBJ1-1,CASTGGESTEAFF
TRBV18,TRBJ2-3,CASSPRQGDTDTQYF
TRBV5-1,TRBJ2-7,CASSLLGGQPTYEQYF
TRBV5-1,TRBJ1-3,CASSLDDSLSGNTIYF
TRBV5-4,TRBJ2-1,CASSLDPSGTVHEQFF
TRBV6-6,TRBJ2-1,CASMLRESGEQFF
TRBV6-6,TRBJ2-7,CASSPSGLAPGEQYF
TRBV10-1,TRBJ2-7,CASSERQGGPYEQYF
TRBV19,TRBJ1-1,CASSKGDRWSGGRRAEAFF
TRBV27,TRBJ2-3,CASSWTGTSGRADTQYF
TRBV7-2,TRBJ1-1,CASSLDGRPGGEAFF
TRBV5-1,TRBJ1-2,CASSPGTFSGYTF
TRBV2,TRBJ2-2,CASNLAGDTGELFF
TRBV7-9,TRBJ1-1,CASSSQGGHTEAFF
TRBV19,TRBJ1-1,CASTRTGYNTEAFF
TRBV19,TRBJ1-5,CASSIEGTGNQPQHF
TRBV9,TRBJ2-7,CASSVGAGGPAEQYF
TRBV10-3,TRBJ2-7,CAITPGTVYEQYF
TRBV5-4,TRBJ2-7,CASSLWRQGSEQYF
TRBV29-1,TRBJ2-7,CSAGPTGLGEQYF